Below are 20 T cell receptor beta chains sequenced from a single sample in a study of tumor-infiltrating lymphocytes in primary liver carcinoma. RNA and DNA were co-extracted from roughly 20-30 mg of unsorted bulk tissue. A primer in the constant region served to generate TCR beta cDNA from roughly 550 ng of total RNA. Generation of the TCR beta libraries relied on three nested multiplex PCR rounds using slightly modified ARM-PCR. Each of the first two PCR rounds ran approximately 11 cycles with TRBV1-TRBV30 forward and C-beta reverse primers. MiXCR, applied by TCRdb to the multiplex PCR reads, yields one record per CDR3 protein. The sample has 150,000 to 200,000 distinct CDR3 sequences, 70% to 90% seen once. Sequenced sample: tumor tissue from primary liver carcinoma. Receptors were obtained from a man aged 40-50 years with primary liver carcinoma and hepatitis B virus infection.

This rearrangement joins TRBV5-1 to TRBJ2-1, with 7 nucleotides matching TRBD2. Germline assignment: CDR1 SGHRS and CDR2 YFSETQ. V was pared by 4 bases and J by 7 bases, with 14 bases of the junction left unmatched. The CDR3 totals 16 residues. In nucleotides, the CDR3 is TGCGCCAGCAGCGTTATCGGGACTAACGGCGGGAATGAGCAGTTCTTC. Its translation is CASSVIGTNGGNEQFF.

Details on this clonotype: Sequence at one end of the junction differs from germline and may be a read error. The chain couples TRBV11-2 to TRBJ2-3, with D possibly being TRBD1 (6 bases). This CDR3 is 16 amino acids long. Germline lookup yields CDR1 SGHAT and CDR2 FQNNGV. The CDR3 reads CASTRRRTGNTDTQYF. For the CDR3, the DNA is TGTGCCAGCACCAGAAGAAGAACAGGGAACACAGATACGCAGTACTTT. Combining the CDR3 with reference TRBV11-2 and TRBJ2-3 gives the whole variable domain EAGVAQSPRYKIIEKRQSVAFWCNPISGHATLYWYQQILGQGPKLLIQFQNNGVVDDSQLPKDRFSAERLKGVDSTLKIQPAKLEDSAVYLCASTRRRTGNTDTQYFGPGTRLTVL.

The chain employs TRBV4-2 and TRBJ2-3; possible D gene TRBD2, 6 bases. Deletions cut 8 bases from V and 4 bases from J, with 19 bases between. Germline CDR1 is LGHNA and CDR2 is YNFKEQ. The CDR3 loop spans 15 amino acids. The CDR3 DNA sequence: TGTGCCAGCGGCTCTAAGGCGGGACTCGCAGATACGCAGTATTTT. This translates into CASGSKAGLADTQYF.

Regarding this clonotype: At one end, the junction sequence differs from germline, possibly due to a read error. V gene TRBV6-2 or TRBV6-3 combines with J gene TRBJ1-2; unclear D gene. The germline V gene encodes CDR1 MNHEY and CDR2 SVGEGT. This CDR3 region has 13 residues. CDR3 residues: CASSSRSGYGYTF. The CDR3 DNA sequence: TGTGCCAGCAGCTCCCGGAGCGGCTATGGTTACACCTTC.

A remark on this clonotype: One end of the junction fails to match germline, which may point to a read error. CDR3 bases: TGCGCCAGCGGCTTGATCCTGGGGGCGGGAGTTGGAGATACGCAGTATTTT. Protein: CASGLILGAGVGDTQYF. The chain uses TRBV5-1 and TRBJ2-3, with D possibly being TRBD2 (7 bases). The CDR3 is 17 residues long. Germline loops: CDR1 SGHRS, CDR2 YFSETQ.

The gene calls are TRBV12-3 or TRBV12-4 and TRBJ1-5; D may be TRBD1 (7 bases). Near its end, the DNA agrees better with TRBJ2-3, so the J call may be wrong. The CDR3 extends over 13 amino acids. DNA for the CDR3: TGTGCCAGCAGTGTGGACGGGGGACAGTCCCAGTATTTT. Amino acid sequence: CASSVDGGQSQYF.

A remark on this clonotype: One junction end does not reproduce the germline sequence, and a read error may be involved. The rearrangement uses TRBV11-2 and TRBJ2-1; 7 bases match TRBD2. CDR1 SGHAT and CDR2 FQNNGV come from the germline V gene. The CDR3 runs to 11 residues. This CDR3 is CASTLGGEQFF. The CDR3 DNA is TGTGCTAGCACCTTGGGGGGGGAGCAGTTCTTC.

This clonotype has just a few counts. Given a much more abundant clone one base away, this may be a read error. The gene calls are TRBV7-8 and TRBJ1-2, with a tentative D call TRBD1 (5 bases). Germline V CDR1 and CDR2: SGHVS, FQNEAQ. The CDR3 has 12 amino acids. The CDR3, as DNA: TGTGCCAGCAACTTAGTAGGGGACGGCTACACCTTC. Translation gives CASNLVGDGYTF. Drawing the rest from reference TRBV7-8 and TRBJ1-2, the complete variable domain is GAGVSQSPRYKVAKRGQDVALRCDPISGHVSLFWYQQALGQGPEFLTYFQNEAQLDKSGLPSDRFFAERPEGSVSTLKIQRTQQEDSAVYLCASNLVGDGYTFGSGTRLTVV.

On this clonotype: A junction boundary mismatches the germline segment, possibly from a read error. This chain connects TRBV6-6 to TRBJ1-5; D uncertain. Germline loops: CDR1 MNHNY, CDR2 SVGAGI (reference sequence). The CDR3 is 14 residues long. The chain's CDR3 is CASSLRSCNQPQQF. DNA for the CDR3: TGTGCCAGCAGTTTGCGCAGCTGCAATCAGCCCCAGCAATTT.

This clonotype was seen once. The V call is TRBV29-1, the J call TRBJ2-7; 7 bases fit TRBD1. With V trimmed by 6 bases and J by 3 bases, 17 bases remained unmatched. The CDR3 contains 16 residues. The V gene's germline CDR1 is SQVTM and CDR2 ANQGSEA. This chain's CDR3 is CSVEWSGTVGSYEQYF. The DNA of the CDR3 is TGCAGCGTCGAGTGGTCGGGGACAGTAGGAAGCTACGAGCAGTACTTC.

In regard to this clonotype: At one end the junction does not follow the germline gene, possibly because of a read error. V usage is TRBV6-1 and J usage is TRBJ1-5; D may be TRBD1 (5 bases). This CDR3 contains 13 residues. Germline V CDR1 and CDR2: MNHNS, SASEGT. CDR3 sequence reads: CAISAGGNQPQHF. The CDR3 DNA sequence: TGTGCCATCAGCGCTGGGGGTAATCAGCCCCAACATTTT.

Concerning this clonotype: A read error may account for a junction end that differs from germline. This rearrangement joins TRBV11-1 to TRBJ2-1, with D possibly called TRBD1 or TRBD2 (5 bases each). This CDR3 is 15 amino acids long. Per germline, CDR1 SGHAT and CDR2 FQDESV (reference sequence). CDR3 loop: CTSSFRGPPDNEQFF. CDR3 bases: TGTACCAGCAGCTTCCGGGGACCGCCGGACAATGAGCAGTTCTTC. The full variable domain, rest sourced from reference TRBV11-1 and TRBJ2-1, is EAEVAQSPRYKITEKSQAVAFWCDPISGHATLYWYRQILGQGPELLVQFQDESVVDDSQLPKDRFSAERLKGVDSTLKIQPAELGDSAMYLCTSSFRGPPDNEQFFGPGTRLTVL.

Of note for this clonotype: At one boundary the junction diverges from the germline segment, which might be a read error. The CDR3 coding sequence is TGTGCCAGCAGCTTGTCCCCCAAGGGCGATGCGAAGCTGTTTTTC. It is translated as CASSLSPKGDAKLFF. The rearrangement joins TRBV11-3 to TRBJ2-2; D is unclear. Germline loops: CDR1 SGHNT, CDR2 YENEEA. The CDR3 extends over 15 amino acids. The full variable domain, its missing parts supplied by reference TRBV11-3 and TRBJ2-2, is EAGVVQSPRYKIIEKKQPVAFWCNPISGHNTLYWYLQNLGQGPELLIRYENEEAVDDSQLPKDRFSAERLKGVDSTLKIQPAELGDSAVYLCASSLSPKGDAKLFFGEGSRLTVL.

V usage is TRBV29-1 and J usage is TRBJ2-3, with TRBD2 matching over 9 bases. Looked up from germline, CDR1 is SQVTM and CDR2 is ANQGSEA. The CDR3 contains 13 residues. Trimming removed 7 bases from V and 3 bases from J; junction bases left unmatched: 5. CDR3 amino acids: CSAQRGETDTQYF. Written as DNA, the CDR3 is TGCAGCGCCCAGCGGGGGGAGACAGATACGCAGTATTTT.

The chain couples TRBV28 to TRBJ2-4; D is unresolved. The CDR3 contains 15 residues. The V gene's germline CDR1 is MDHEN and CDR2 SYDVKM. Trimming took 6 bases from V and 15 from J, leaving 27 bases between them. The CDR3 protein is CASSPPGLAKNNRYF. CDR3 nucleotides: TGTGCCAGCAGCCCTCCCGGGTTGGCCAAAAACAATCGGTACTTC.

Worth noting for this clonotype: One end of the junction does not line up with germline, which may come from a read error. This chain connects TRBV5-4 to TRBJ2-2, with D maybe TRBD1 (6 bases). The CDR3 runs to 15 residues. Germline V gene data show CDR1 as SGHNT and CDR2 as YYREEE (reference sequence). CDR3 region: CASSPGQTNTGELFF. CDR3 DNA sequence: TGCGCCAGCAGCCCGGGACAAACAAACACCGGGGAGCTGTTTTTT.

As regards this clonotype: With a much larger clone just one base away, this may be a read error. The chain recombines TRBV6-4 with TRBJ2-3, with a possible D match to TRBD1 (6 bases). The germline V gene has CDR1 MRHNA and CDR2 SNTAGT. CDR3 size: 15 residues. CDR3 protein: CTSSDSPGGTDTQYF. The CDR3 coding sequence is TGTACCAGCAGTGACTCCCCAGGGGGCACAGATACGCAGTATTTT.

For this clonotype: One end of the junction is discordant with germline, which a read error may explain. The chain joins TRBV6-2 or TRBV6-3 to TRBJ2-2; possibly TRBD1 for D (6 bases). The germline gives CDR1 MNHEY, CDR2 SVGEGT. This CDR3 comprises 15 residues. As DNA, the CDR3 is TGTGCCAGCACCTCCGGGATAGGGGACACCGGAGAGCTGTTTTTT. It translates to CASTSGIGDTGELFF.

In regard to this clonotype: A read error may produce the germline difference seen at one junction end. The chain carries TRBV5-6 and TRBJ2-5; weak D call: TRBD1 (6 bases). This CDR3 is 14 amino acids long. Germline assignment: CDR1 SGHDT and CDR2 YYEEEE. The CDR3 sequence: CASSPAIGGETQYF. The CDR3 DNA sequence: TGTGCCAGCAGCCCAGCGATAGGGGGAGAGACCCAGTATTTC.

On this clonotype itself: With a much larger clone just one base away, this may be a read error. The V and J genes are TRBV5-1 and TRBJ2-7; 7 bases match TRBD1. The CDR3 spans 14 residues. V dropped 5 bases and J dropped 0; count of bases not matched to a gene: 5. From germline, CDR1 is SGHRS and CDR2 YFSETQ. CDR3 amino acids: CASRWDSFSYEQYF. CDR3 nucleotides: TGCGCCAGCAGGTGGGACAGTTTCTCCTACGAGCAGTACTTC.